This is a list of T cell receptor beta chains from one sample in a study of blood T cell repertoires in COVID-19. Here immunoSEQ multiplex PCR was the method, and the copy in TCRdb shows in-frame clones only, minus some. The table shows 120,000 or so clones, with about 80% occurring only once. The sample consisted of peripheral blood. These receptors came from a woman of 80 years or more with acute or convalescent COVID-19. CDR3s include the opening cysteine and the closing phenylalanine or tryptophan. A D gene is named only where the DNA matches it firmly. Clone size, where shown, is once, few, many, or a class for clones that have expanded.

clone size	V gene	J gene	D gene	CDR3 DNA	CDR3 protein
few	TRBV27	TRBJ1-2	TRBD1	TGTGCCAGCGCACCAGGGGGCGCATACTATGGCTACACCTTC	CASAPGGAYYGYTF
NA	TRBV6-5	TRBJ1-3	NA	TGTGCCAGCATGGGGGCTTCTTCCGGAAACACCATATATTTT	CASMGASSGNTIYF
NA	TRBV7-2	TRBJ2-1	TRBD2	TGTGCCAGCAGCTTTGGGGGGGGTTTTGCACATGAGCAGTTCTTC	CASSFGGGFAHEQFF
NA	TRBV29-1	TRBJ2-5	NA	TGCAGCGTTGGTCCCCGCACAGGGACAGAGACCCAGTACTTC	CSVGPRTGTETQYF
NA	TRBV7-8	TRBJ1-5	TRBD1	TGTGCCAGCAGCCCCTCGGACAGGAGATATAGCAATCAGCCCCAGCATTTT	CASSPSDRRYSNQPQHF
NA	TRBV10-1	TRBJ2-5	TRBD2	TGCGCCAGCAGTGAGAGGCGGGGGGCCCAAGAGACCCAGTACTTC	CASSERRGAQETQYF
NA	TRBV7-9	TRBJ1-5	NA	TGTGCCAGCAGCTGGGGGGACGGAGGGAATCAGCCCCAGCATTTT	CASSWGDGGNQPQHF
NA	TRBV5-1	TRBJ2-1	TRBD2	TGCGCCAGCAGCTTGGTAGGTAGCGGGAGTTATAATGAGCAGTTCTTC	CASSLVGSGSYNEQFF
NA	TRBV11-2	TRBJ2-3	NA	TGTGCCAGCAGCTCCGGGACTTCATACACAGATACGCAGTATTTT	CASSSGTSYTDTQYF
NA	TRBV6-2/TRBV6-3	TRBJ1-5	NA	TGTGCCAGCAGTTACCCAGAGACAGTTCAGCCCCAGCATTTT	CASSYPETVQPQHF
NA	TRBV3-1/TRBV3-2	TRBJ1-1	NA	TGTGCCAGCAGCCAAGGGTGGGGGGACACTGAAGCTTTCTTT	CASSQGWGDTEAFF
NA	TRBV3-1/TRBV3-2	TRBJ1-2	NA	TGTGCCAGCAGCCAAGAGGCAGGGGCGGGCGGCTACACCTTC	CASSQEAGAGGYTF
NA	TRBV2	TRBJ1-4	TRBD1	TGTGCCAGCAGCCAACAGGGGGCTCAGGAAAAACTGTTTTTT	CASSQQGAQEKLFF
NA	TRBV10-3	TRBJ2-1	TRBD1	TGTGCCATCAGTGAACAAGGGACAGGGAACACTAAGGAGCAGTTCTTC	CAISEQGTGNTKEQFF
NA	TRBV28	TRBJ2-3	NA	TGTGCCAGCAGTTCACATATCGGGAGCACAGATACGCAGTATTTT	CASSSHIGSTDTQYF
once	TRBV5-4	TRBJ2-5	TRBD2	TGTGCCAGCAGCTTAAGACTAGCTAGGGAGACCCAGTACTTC	CASSLRLARETQYF
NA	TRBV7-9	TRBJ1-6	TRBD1	TGTGCCAGCAGCCCAAGACAGGGACTCTCCTATAATTCACCCCTCCACTTT	CASSPRQGLSYNSPLHF
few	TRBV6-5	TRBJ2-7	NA	TGTGCCACCTCGTGGGAGTCGGCGTCCGAGCAGTACTTC	CATSWESASEQYF
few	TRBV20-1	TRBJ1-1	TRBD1	TGCAGTGCTAGTCAGGGGGCGCGGATCACTGAAGCTTTCTTT	CSASQGARITEAFF
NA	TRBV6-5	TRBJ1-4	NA	TGTGCCAGCAGCCGACAGTCGCCTAATGAAAAACTGTTTTTT	CASSRQSPNEKLFF
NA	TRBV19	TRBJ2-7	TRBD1	TGTGCCAGTAGCCTAGGGGACAGGGGGCCGTACGAGCAGTACTTC	CASSLGDRGPYEQYF
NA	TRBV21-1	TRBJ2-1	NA	TGTGCCAGCAGCAAAAAGCCAGGGCAGGGGCGCAATGAGCAGTTCTTC	CASSKKPGQGRNEQFF